This TCR beta chain was recorded in a study of PD-1 blockade in classical Hodgkin lymphoma. TCRdb's copy holds only in-frame clones and misses some; the assay was immunoSEQ multiplex PCR. This sample has 30,000 or so clones, with approximately 80% found just once. As concerns this clone: Its antigen is unknown.

Study-wide results and caveats: Patients with an early start, nivolumab under 1 year after ASCT, were excluded.

The V and J ends lost 4 bases and 3 bases respectively, with 21 bases between them. Germline V gene data show CDR1 as MNHEY and CDR2 as SMNVEV (reference sequence). The CDR3 totals 18 residues. Exposure to brentuximab vedotin varied, and each patient had relapsed following autologous stem cell transplantation. The V call is TRBV27, the J call TRBJ2-2, with D perhaps TRBD1 (6 bases). Sequenced material: peripheral blood mononuclear cells (PBMCs), taken at baseline. This receptor was obtained from a human donor with classical Hodgkin lymphoma. This CDR3 is CASSWGPDYRADTGELFF. The CDR3 DNA sequence: TGTGCCAGCAGTTGGGGGCCAGACTACCGAGCGGACACCGGGGAGCTGTTTTTT.